Listed below are T cell receptor beta chains from one sample, sequenced in a study of CD8 T cells in ankylosing spondylitis. MiXCR, run by TCRdb on the 5' RACE reads, gives a single entry per CDR3 protein. This sample has 200,000 to 250,000 distinct CDR3 sequences, with 7.5% to 9.5% found just once. Sequences were obtained from blood, either unsorted or a sorted T cell fraction (not recorded which). These receptors originate from a female donor with ankylosing spondylitis or in good health (not recorded which). Each CDR3 is given with its conserved first and last residue. D genes are given only for firm matches. Where a row states a size, it is once, few, many or the class of an expanded clone; other rows omit it.

clone size,V gene,D gene,J gene,CDR3 protein,CDR3 DNA
few,TRBV27,.,TRBJ1-2,CASGQGTYYGYTF,TGTGCCAGCGGCCAGGGAACCTACTATGGCTACACCTTC
few,TRBV7-2,TRBD2,TRBJ2-7,CASRDRTSGGYEQYF,TGTGCCAGCAGAGATCGGACTAGCGGCGGCTACGAGCAGTACTTC
many,TRBV12-3/TRBV12-4,TRBD2,TRBJ2-3,CASSSSILAGGADTQYF,TGTGCCAGCAGCTCCTCTATACTAGCGGGAGGGGCAGATACGCAGTATTTT
few,TRBV20-1,TRBD1,TRBJ2-1,CSALGVLLGQGVNNEQFF,TGCAGTGCTCTGGGAGTGCTCCTGGGACAGGGAGTAAACAATGAGCAGTTCTTC
few,TRBV7-8,.,TRBJ1-1,CASSAGRPGNTEAFF,TGTGCCAGCAGCGCAGGCCGGCCAGGAAACACTGAAGCTTTCTTT
many,TRBV27,.,TRBJ2-2,CASTARANNGELFF,TGTGCCAGCACGGCCAGGGCCAATAACGGGGAGCTGTTTTTT
.,TRBV5-1,TRBD2,TRBJ2-7,CASSTLGAGVHEQYF,TGCGCCAGCAGCACCCTAGGGGCGGGAGTACACGAGCAGTACTTC
many,TRBV4-3,TRBD2,TRBJ2-1,CASSQEKFWAGGGQFF,TGCGCCAGCAGCCAAGAAAAGTTCTGGGCGGGAGGCGGGCAGTTCTTC
many,TRBV29-1,TRBD1,TRBJ1-4,CSVNRGSAEKLFF,TGCAGCGTGAACAGGGGATCGGCTGAAAAACTGTTTTTT
many,TRBV12-3/TRBV12-4,TRBD1,TRBJ1-1,CASSFRGRGVNTEAFF,TGTGCCAGCAGTTTCAGGGGGCGTGGGGTGAACACTGAAGCTTTCTTT
many,TRBV5-1,.,TRBJ2-1,CASSLQGTEQFF,TGCGCCAGCAGCTTGCAGGGAACTGAGCAGTTCTTC
few,TRBV7-6,.,TRBJ2-7,CASSLAGLANEQYF,TGTGCCAGCAGCTTAGCCGGTCTAGCTAACGAGCAGTACTTC
many,TRBV12-3/TRBV12-4,.,TRBJ2-1,CASRREQVSYNEQFF,TGTGCCAGCAGACGAGAGCAGGTCTCCTACAATGAGCAGTTCTTC
many,TRBV20-1,.,TRBJ2-2,CSASPPNLAGELFF,TGCAGTGCTAGCCCCCCTAACTTGGCCGGGGAGCTGTTTTTT
many,TRBV9,TRBD1,TRBJ2-1,CASSVVPRGLSEQFF,TGTGCCAGCAGCGTAGTCCCCAGGGGGTTGAGTGAGCAGTTCTTC
many,TRBV6-2/TRBV6-3,.,TRBJ1-1,CASSPRHSTEAFF,TGTGCCAGCAGTCCTCGGCACAGCACTGAAGCTTTCTTT
many,TRBV5-1,.,TRBJ2-7,CASSDAGFPYEQYF,TGCGCCAGCAGTGACGCCGGGTTCCCCTACGAGCAGTACTTC
.,TRBV15,.,TRBJ2-1,CATSRDFGRSNEQFF,TGTGCCACCAGCAGAGATTTCGGGCGGAGCAATGAGCAGTTCTTC
few,TRBV7-2,TRBD2,TRBJ2-7,CASSPTGTREQYF,TGTGCCAGCAGCCCTACCGGGACTAGGGAGCAGTACTTC
many,TRBV5-6,.,TRBJ1-1,CASSLGYTEAFF,TGTGCCAGCAGTTTGGGGTACACTGAAGCTTTCTTT
many,TRBV29-1,TRBD2,TRBJ2-1,CSVDGLAGIEQFF,TGCAGCGTGGACGGACTAGCGGGAATTGAGCAGTTCTTC
many,TRBV2,.,TRBJ2-7,CASSGSWEQYF,TGTGCCAGCAGCGGGAGTTGGGAGCAGTACTTC
.,TRBV13,TRBD2,TRBJ2-1,CASSPTSGEEEQFF,TGTGCCAGCAGCCCCACTAGCGGAGAGGAGGAGCAGTTCTTC
many,TRBV12-3/TRBV12-4,TRBD1,TRBJ2-1,CASSAPGTGYNEQFF,TGTGCCAGCAGTGCTCCCGGGACAGGTTACAATGAGCAGTTCTTC
.,TRBV7-6,.,TRBJ1-1,CASSLAGGPTEAFF,TGTGCCAGCAGCTTAGCCGGGGGTCCTACTGAAGCTTTCTTT
many,TRBV6-2/TRBV6-3,.,TRBJ2-1,CASSTSTGEQFF,.
many,TRBV27,TRBD1,TRBJ1-2,CASSWDSESPIYTF,TGTGCCAGCAGTTGGGACAGCGAGTCGCCTATCTACACCTTC
.,TRBV12-3/TRBV12-4,.,TRBJ2-7,CASSQGTYEQYF,TGTGCCAGCAGTCAGGGTACCTACGAGCAGTACTTC
few,TRBV7-2,.,TRBJ2-7,CASRPLVSYEQYF,TGTGCCAGCAGACCACTGGTTTCCTACGAGCAGTACTTC
many,TRBV24-1,TRBD1,TRBJ1-1,CATRGTANTEAFF,TGTGCCACCCGGGGGACAGCGAACACTGAAGCTTTCTTT
.,TRBV6-2/TRBV6-3,TRBD2,TRBJ2-1,CATTLAGGGYNEQFF,TGTGCCACCACTCTAGCGGGGGGAGGCTACAATGAGCAGTTCTTC
many,TRBV9,.,TRBJ2-3,CASSEGMMGIGRFSLEDTQYF,TGTGCCAGCAGCGAGGGTATGATGGGGATAGGGCGGTTTTCATTGGAGGATACGCAGTATTTT
few,TRBV20-1,.,TRBJ1-5,CSARENRERNQPQHF,TGCAGTGCTAGGGAAAACAGGGAGCGCAATCAGCCCCAGCATTTT
many,TRBV27,TRBD2,TRBJ2-1,CASRTSGTNNEQFF,TGTGCCAGCAGGACTAGCGGGACTAACAATGAGCAGTTCTTC
many,TRBV4-3,.,TRBJ1-2,CASSQRANSGYGYTF,TGCGCCAGCAGCCAAAGAGCAAACAGTGGTTATGGCTACACCTTC
few,TRBV3-1,.,TRBJ1-3,CASSHDDSGNTIYF,TGTGCCAGCAGCCATGACGACTCTGGAAACACCATATATTTT
few,TRBV28,TRBD2,TRBJ2-7,CASSPAGGPNYEQYF,TGTGCCAGCAGTCCAGCGGGAGGGCCCAACTACGAGCAGTACTTC
many,TRBV20-1,.,TRBJ2-7,CSARESGAYEQYF,TGCAGTGCTAGAGAAAGTGGGGCCTACGAGCAGTACTTC
many,TRBV20-1,.,TRBJ1-2,CSATLGRENGYTF,TGCAGTGCTACTTTGGGCAGGGAGAATGGCTACACCTTC
many,TRBV2,TRBD2,TRBJ2-1,CASPLAGGSNEQFF,TGTGCCAGTCCACTAGCGGGAGGGAGCAATGAGCAGTTCTTC
many,TRBV12-3/TRBV12-4,TRBD1,TRBJ1-1,CASPEGARDTEAFF,TGTGCCAGTCCGGAGGGGGCAAGGGACACTGAAGCTTTCTTT
many,TRBV12-3/TRBV12-4,.,TRBJ2-7,CASSTGVSYEQYF,TGTGCCAGCAGTACGGGAGTTTCCTACGAGCAGTACTTC